This T cell receptor (beta chain) was recorded in a study of shared clonotypes between healthy human individuals (dated by TCRdb to the early 2020s). The study in broad terms: The cohort included three men and a couple of women between 18 and 49 years of age. For each donor, three plates each were used for CD4 naive and CD4 memory, two plates were used for CD8 naive, and one plate was used for CD8 memory. To estimate repertoire size and how much clonotype sharing occurs between individuals, the study deeply sequenced the blood TCR repertoires of several healthy adults. Different laboratories and diverse techniques were used to prepare libraries and sequence TCR repertoires, to increase sequencing depth and limit assay-specific biases. Leukapheresis yielded between about 0.94 and 8.9 billion PBMCs per donor.

What the work shows at the level of the full study, not this receptor alone: Because the study included a small number of donors, the genetic and exposure-history diversity represented was limited. Sampling was restricted to blood, and TCR repertoires in tissue are likely to differ from TCR repertoires in blood. Naive subsets generally had larger estimated clonotype richness than memory subsets. Incomplete sequencing was indicated by rarefaction of sorted-subset datasets, despite the large sequencing depth. Higher generation probabilities were observed for clonotypes shared by all four sorted-subset donors than for non-shared clonotypes. When four donors were compared, the shared fraction of clonotypes was about 5.2% for naive CD4, around 4% for naive CD8, 2% to 2.5% for memory CD4, and about 0.36% for memory CD8. Pairwise subsampling indicated that sequencing depth was expected to affect the degree of clonotype sharing among donors.

Regarding this clone: It has no known antigen specificity. Base qualities are missing; no much larger clone stands one base away.

V is reduced by 4 bases and J by 3 bases, leaving a spacing of 12 bases between them. From a lookup of the germline V gene, CDR1 and CDR2 are MNHEY and SVGAGI. Counted from cysteine to phenylalanine, this CDR3 has 14 amino acids. Of the read, only the CDR3 DNA is kept; its 42 bases are in frame from base 1. The donors were healthy, HIV-negative adults with no recently reported acute infections or vaccinations. All donors were Caucasian adults living in Nashville, Tennessee, USA. CD4+ T cells were enriched by magnetic negative selection, after which naive cells were positively selected on CD45RA and the negative fraction was taken as the memory subset. Blood was obtained by leukapheresis, after which PBMCs were separated by Ficoll-Histopaque density gradient centrifugation and cryopreserved in liquid nitrogen vapor phase. Analytical flow cytometry was used to check the purity and quantity of each magnetically sorted T cell population. Genomic DNA was isolated from each sorted fraction and quantified by UV absorbance on a Nanodrop 2000c.

Using the deep immunoSEQ assay, TCR CDR3 regions were amplified from genomic DNA by multiplex PCR. Extracted genomic DNA from each cell subset was distributed evenly across all wells of several immunoSEQ 96-well plates, and each plate was treated as a replicate. For sorted subsets, each replicate PCR was loaded with 200 ng genomic DNA, equivalent to approximately 27,000 T cell genomes. Purified libraries were measured with a Qubit 3.0 fluorometer, size-checked on a Bioanalyzer 2100, and measured again with the KAPA Library Quantification kit. Every immunoSEQ 96-well plate was sequenced on a dedicated single-read 150-cycle Illumina NextSeq 550 flow cell. Regarding the original processing steps: The immunoSEQ output contained only junctional sequences without quality scores, so filtering could not match that applied to full-length reads. To assign V/J genes and CDR3, sequences were annotated against IMGT germline references using PyIR, a Python wrapper for IgBLAST v1.9. Reads were filtered out if the reads had weak V/J assignments (E-value above 1e-6), no CDR3, stop codons, out-of-frame junctions, or ambiguous translated residues. V3J clonotypes were defined by identical inferred V gene, J gene, and CDR3 amino acid sequence. To compute the percentage overlap between repertoires, the number of shared unique clonotypes was divided by the size of the smaller repertoire. RTK rarefaction, the Chao1 estimator, and Recon v2.1 estimates of unobserved clonotypes were used to assess repertoire richness. Generation probabilities were computed with OLGA for all TCRbeta clonotypes obtained by the gDNA method from several donors. TCRdb took over this immuneACCESS table, retaining in-frame rearrangements with V and J assigned. Such tables are incomplete; in checked studies, under half of the missing clones stem from an unresolved V gene, and the remainder is unexplained. D and trimming come from the DNA, and the V and J calls and clone size come from that table. The sample table contains roughly 2,500,000 clones; only one count was recorded for over 85% of them. The leading ten clones occupy 0.35% to 0.45% of the sample.

Material: naive CD4+ T cells from PBMCs. The cell subset or site label, read with the paper, signifies: CD45RA+ positively selected. The source is a man aged 18 to 30 in good health. Some clones in this sample may be carry-over from other donors' samples. In this chain, TRBV6-5 is recombined with TRBJ1-2; TRBD1 is possibly the D segment (6 matching bases). This receptor has the CDR3 CASSFQGGHYGYTF. The nucleotide sequence is given as TGTGCCAGCAGTTTCCAAGGGGGGCACTATGGCTACACCTTC.